This TCR beta chain was retrieved from a study of T-cell reconstitution after alpha-beta-depleted transplantation in children. Unique molecular identifiers were incorporated when the TCRbeta library was constructed. TCRdb re-analysed the PCR reads in MiXCR, keeping a single row per CDR3 protein. The sample consists of around 78,000 distinct CDR3 sequences, around an eighth of them appearing once. Study-level findings and limits: In some patients, recipient T cells and intrathymic progenitors surviving conditioning explained high day-60 diversity. Several hundred rapidly expanded clones from non-depleted graft cells reportedly supplied alpha-beta T cells about two months post-transplant. The main origin of T-cell counts and diversity one year after transplant was newly produced T cells.

The CDR3 has 14 residues. In germline, CDR1 is SGDLS, CDR2 YYNGEE. Trimming removed 0 bases from V and 0 bases from J, with 4 bases in between. This clonotype was seen repeatedly, ten times or more. The antigen is unknown. The sequences come from PBMCs, mostly from graft donor cells, collected 180 days after TCRalphabeta/CD19-depleted stem cell transplant. The clonotype was recovered from a male patient aged 2 to 9 who had a stem cell transplant for acute lymphoblastic leukemia, so the T cells may come from the graft donor. The chain combines TRBV9 with TRBJ1-3; D is uncertain. CDR3 DNA: TGTGCCAGCAGCGTAGGGAGCTCTGGAAACACCATATATTTT. Its protein product is CASSVGSSGNTIYF.